This T cell receptor beta chain was identified during a study of cytomegalovirus exposure and HLA in healthy donors. Looking at the study overall: Around 85 million unique TCR sequences came from HLA-typed donors in an early release. Study observations and caveats: Later genetic work tied a missense DCLRE1C variant to beta-chain V and J trimming.

At collection, donors were nominally healthy, but unrecorded immune exposures were probable. Germline lookup yields CDR1 MNHEY and CDR2 SMNVEV (reference sequence). V lost 2 bases to trimming and J lost 7 bases; unmatched junction nucleotides: 3. The CDR3 runs to 14 residues. As for this clone: Its antigen is as yet unknown.

Vbeta (60) and Jbeta (13) primers were used in the PCR. TCRdb's table, derived via immunoSEQ multiplex PCR, lists solely in-frame clones and lacks some. Counted here are some 130,000 clones, roughly 80% occurring once; the ten biggest clones make up 1.5%. This chain joins TRBV27 and TRBJ1-4; 8 nucleotides line up with TRBD1. The receptor was derived from a female donor in good health and CMV-seronegative. Sequencing used PBMCs. The CDR3 DNA sequence: TGTGCCAGCAGTTTACAGGGGGCAGCTGAAAAACTGTTTTTT. Encoded protein: CASSLQGAAEKLFF.